This is a list of T cell receptor beta chains from one sample in a study of sequential checkpoint blockade in melanoma. The assay was immunoSEQ multiplex PCR, and TCRdb's table has in-frame clones only and misses some. The repertoire holds about 4,800 clones, with 70% to 80% as singletons. Sequencing was performed on CD8+ T cells sorted from blood (inferred from file names), taken from a patient given nivolumab and ipilimumab in sequence. The receptor source for this set is a human donor with melanoma. Both conserved end residues are part of each CDR3. D genes are given only for firm matches. Not all rows give a size; the values are once, few, many and, for expanded clones, a class.

few,TRBJ2-5,TRBD2,TRBV6-1,TGTGCCAGCAGTGAACTAGCGGGAGGGCAAGAGACCCAGTACTTC,CASSELAGGQETQYF
-,TRBJ1-5,-,TRBV28,TGTGCCAGCAGTTTAGTTCCGGATCAGCCCCAGCATTTT,CASSLVPDQPQHF
-,TRBJ2-1,TRBD1,TRBV28,TGTGCCAGCAGTCCACAGGGGTTAGACTACAATGAGCAGTTCTTC,CASSPQGLDYNEQFF
-,TRBJ1-5,TRBD1,TRBV28,TGTGCCAGCAGTTCCCCCCTTGATTCTGGACAGGGCAATCAGCCCCAGCATTTT,CASSSPLDSGQGNQPQHF
-,TRBJ1-4,-,TRBV9,TGTGCCAGCAGCGTAGGGGTTTTGAGGAAACTGTTTTTT,CASSVGVLRKLFF
-,TRBJ2-7,TRBD1,TRBV6-5,TGTGCCAGCAGTTACCGGGCAGGGGGCGACGAGCAGTACTTC,CASSYRAGGDEQYF
-,TRBJ2-3,TRBD2,TRBV6-5,TGTGCCAGCTGCCCTAGCGGGGGAGACACAGATACGCAGTATTTT,CASCPSGGDTDTQYF
-,TRBJ1-2,-,TRBV15,TGTGCCACCAGCAGAGATACCCAGGGTTCAACCTATGGCTACACCTTC,CATSRDTQGSTYGYTF
-,TRBJ2-7,-,TRBV28,TGTGCCAGCAGTTTACGTTCCAGTTACGAGCAGTACTTC,CASSLRSSYEQYF
-,TRBJ2-1,-,TRBV6-5,TGTGCCAGCACTATATCCTGGGGGCTCAATGAGCAGTTCTTC,CASTISWGLNEQFF
once,TRBJ2-1,-,TRBV11-3,TGTGCCAGCAGCGTTAGGGCCGCCGGGACAAACAATGAGCAGTTCTTC,CASSVRAAGTNNEQFF
-,TRBJ2-1,-,TRBV4-1,TGCGCCAGCAGCCAAGGGCCTAGGGGCCATGAGCAGTTCTTC,CASSQGPRGHEQFF
-,TRBJ2-7,-,TRBV7-9,TGTGCCAGCAGCTTAGTTCGCGACGAGCAGTACTTC,CASSLVRDEQYF
-,TRBJ2-2,TRBD1,TRBV7-6,TGTGCCAGCAGCTCCCGGACAGGGACCACCGGGGAGCTGTTTTTT,CASSSRTGTTGELFF
-,TRBJ1-3,TRBD1,TRBV29-1,TGCAGCGTTGTCCCGGGAGGGGGCCATCGCTCTGGAAACACCATATATTTT,CSVVPGGGHRSGNTIYF
-,TRBJ2-3,TRBD2,TRBV6-4,TGTGCCAGCAGCCCGGGACTAGAAGTAGATACGCAGTATTTT,CASSPGLEVDTQYF
-,TRBJ2-4,-,TRBV7-9,TGTGCCAGCAGCTTTCGAGGGGGGGGCGTAGACATTCAGTACTTC,CASSFRGGGVDIQYF
-,TRBJ1-1,-,TRBV6-5,TGTGCCAGCAGCATACAGGGATCTGAAGCTTTCTTT,CASSIQGSEAFF
-,TRBJ2-1,TRBD2,TRBV19,TGTGCCAGTAGCCCCCCCGCGGGAGGTTACAATGAGCAGTTCTTC,CASSPPAGGYNEQFF
once,TRBJ2-7,TRBD2,TRBV6-1,TGTGCCAGCAGGTGGGAGGGAGTGGAGTACTTC,CASRWEGVEYF
-,TRBJ2-7,-,TRBV28,TGTGCCAGCAGTTTAGCCGGGGGGCCCATTGAGCAGTACTTC,CASSLAGGPIEQYF
-,TRBJ2-7,-,TRBV11-2,TGTGCCAGCAGCTTAGGCGCAGGGTCCTACGAGCAGTACTTC,CASSLGAGSYEQYF
few,TRBJ1-2,TRBD1,TRBV5-1,TGTGCCAGCAGCTTGGCAGGGGGCTATCCTAACTATGGCTACACCTTC,CASSLAGGYPNYGYTF
-,TRBJ2-1,TRBD2,TRBV19,TGTGCCAGTAGTCCCGTAGCGGGAGCGTTGAATGAGCAGTTCTTC,CASSPVAGALNEQFF
large,TRBJ1-3,-,TRBV7-9,TGTGCCAGCAGCGTGGATTCAGGGTCCTCTGGAAACACCATATATTTT,CASSVDSGSSGNTIYF
-,TRBJ2-3,TRBD1,TRBV6-4,TGTGCCAGCAGTGACGGACAGGGGGCAGATACGCAGTATTTT,CASSDGQGADTQYF
-,TRBJ1-4,TRBD1,TRBV9,TGTGCCAGCAGCGTTCACGGACAGGGCGTCGGTGAAAAACTGTTTTTT,CASSVHGQGVGEKLFF
-,TRBJ1-2,TRBD1,TRBV2,TGTGCCAGCAGAGATTGGGACAGGGAGGAAGGCTACACCTTC,CASRDWDREEGYTF
-,TRBJ2-5,TRBD2,TRBV6-4,TGTGCCAGCAGTGCACTAGCGGGAGAGTTGGAGACCCAGTACTTC,CASSALAGELETQYF
-,TRBJ2-3,TRBD2,TRBV6-5,TGTGCCAGCTGTAGACTAGCGGGGGGCACAGATACGCAGTATTTT,CASCRLAGGTDTQYF
-,TRBJ1-1,TRBD1,TRBV15,TGTGCCACCAGGACAGGGGAGACTGAAGCTTTCTTT,CATRTGETEAFF
-,TRBJ2-7,-,TRBV5-8,TGTGCCAGCAGCTTTCACCCACTGAGCTCCTACGAGCAGTACTTC,CASSFHPLSSYEQYF
-,TRBJ2-7,-,TRBV4-3,TGCGCCAGCAGCCAAGACCGGTTCGGAGTTAGGGGCTACGAGCAGTACTTC,CASSQDRFGVRGYEQYF
few,TRBJ2-1,TRBD2,TRBV6-4,TGTGCCAGCAGTGACTCGACTAGCGGGAGCAATGAGCAGTTCTTC,CASSDSTSGSNEQFF
-,TRBJ1-2,TRBD1,TRBV11-3,TGTGCCAGCAACTTCCTTTACCAGGACAGGGGTCGAGCCCGCGGCTACACCTTC,CASNFLYQDRGRARGYTF
-,TRBJ1-2,TRBD1,TRBV7-9,TGTGCCAGCAGCTTCGACAGGGGGCGCGACTATGGCTACACCTTC,CASSFDRGRDYGYTF
-,TRBJ2-7,-,TRBV27,TGTGCCAGCAGTTTCGCTTTAGCCCACGAGCAGTACTTC,CASSFALAHEQYF
-,TRBJ1-2,-,TRBV11-3,TGTGCCAGCAGCTTCGACTCGCAGGGGAGCTATGGCTACACCTTC,CASSFDSQGSYGYTF
few,TRBJ2-7,TRBD1,TRBV4-2,TGTGCCAGCAGCTTCCTGACAGGGGAGGTGGGCGAGCAGTACTTC,CASSFLTGEVGEQYF
medium-sized,TRBJ1-3,-,TRBV5-4,TGTGCCAGCAGCTTGCTCAACACCATATATTTT,CASSLLNTIYF
-,TRBJ2-1,TRBD2,TRBV27,TGTGCCACGGCGCCGCGGGAGGTATACAATGAGCAGTTCTTC,CATAPREVYNEQFF
-,TRBJ2-1,TRBD1,TRBV15,TGTGCCACCAGCAGAGATCCAGGGACAGGGAACAATGAGCAGTTCTTC,CATSRDPGTGNNEQFF
few,TRBJ1-2,-,TRBV23-1,TGCGCCAGCAGTCAATTAATCCTCCCCAGCCCCCCCCAGACACGACACTATGGCTACACCTTC,CASSQLILPSPPQTRHYGYTF
once,TRBJ1-4,-,TRBV6-1,TGTGCCAGCGGACACCTCGGGGGGGGCATTGAAAAACTGTTTTTT,CASGHLGGGIEKLFF
few,TRBJ2-3,TRBD2,TRBV6-1,TGTGCCAGCAGTGAAACTAGCGGGGGGGCAGATACGCAGTATTTT,CASSETSGGADTQYF
few,TRBJ2-1,TRBD2,TRBV6-4,TGTGCCAGCAGTGACTCGGGCGGGAGTGGGGATGAGCAGTTCTTC,CASSDSGGSGDEQFF
-,TRBJ1-1,-,TRBV19,TGTGCCAGTAGTATAAGTTTTCAGTACACTGAAGCTTTCTTT,CASSISFQYTEAFF
-,TRBJ1-2,-,TRBV9,TGTGCCAGCAGCGCCCGAGGGAGTGGGGATGGCTACACCTTC,CASSARGSGDGYTF
-,TRBJ2-7,TRBD1,TRBV27,TGTGCCAGCAGAAGCACAGGGGTCGAGCAGTACTTC,CASRSTGVEQYF
-,TRBJ2-3,TRBD2,TRBV19,TGTGCCACCCTGCCGGGACTAGCGGGAGGTGTCACAGATACGCAGTATTTT,CATLPGLAGGVTDTQYF
-,TRBJ2-3,TRBD2,TRBV7-9,TGTGCCAGCAGCCCCCGGACTAGCGGGAGTTTAGATACGCAGTATTTT,CASSPRTSGSLDTQYF
-,TRBJ2-3,TRBD2,TRBV5-1,TGCGCCAGCAGCTTGGCGTTGGCGGGGGAAGATACGCAGTATTTT,CASSLALAGEDTQYF
-,TRBJ2-5,TRBD1,TRBV19,TGTGCCAGTAGTATGAGGGACAGGGTGTTTGGCGACCAAGAGACCCAGTACTTC,CASSMRDRVFGDQETQYF
once,TRBJ1-3,-,TRBV4-3,TGCGCCAGCAGCCAAGGAACCAGGGGTGGAAACACCATATATTTT,CASSQGTRGGNTIYF
-,TRBJ2-1,-,TRBV29-1,TGCAGCGTTGAAACTAGAAATCTCAATGAGCAGTTCTTC,CSVETRNLNEQFF
-,TRBJ1-1,-,TRBV4-1,TGCGCCAGCAGCCAGACACCCACAGGGATAGGAGTCATGAACACTGAAGCTTTCTTT,CASSQTPTGIGVMNTEAFF
-,TRBJ1-1,-,TRBV7-9,TGTGCCCCGGGAATGAACACTGAAGCTTTCTTT,CAPGMNTEAFF
-,TRBJ1-5,TRBD1,TRBV4-1,TGCGCCAGCAGCCTCGACGGACAGGGGAGGGGCAATCAGCCCCAGCATTTT,CASSLDGQGRGNQPQHF
-,TRBJ2-7,-,TRBV6-5,TGTGCCAGCAGTACAGGGAGACTAGCCCCCTACGAGCAGTACTTC,CASSTGRLAPYEQYF
-,TRBJ2-3,TRBD2,TRBV19,TGTGCCAGTAGTATCGGGGGGGGTTACACAGATACGCAGTATTTT,CASSIGGGYTDTQYF